What follows are 3 T cell receptor beta chains derived from one specimen sequenced in a study of cytotoxic CD8 clonotypes in ibrutinib-treated CLL (dated by TCRdb to about 2021). The time point label corresponds to: roughly 2 years on ibrutinib. Libraries were made using the immunoSEQ multiplex PCR assay. TCRdb carries this immuneACCESS record with in-frame sequences only. Its versions omit some clonotypes, under half of them owing to an unresolved V gene in the studies checked, with the rest unexplained. This sample gives approximately 210,000 clones in total; 72% of them show up just once. The top ten clonotypes cover roughly 12% of the sample. Sequencing used PBMCs, obtained after 24 months of ibrutinib treatment. The receptors derive from a human donor with chronic lymphocytic leukemia.

The chain employs TRBV10-3 and TRBJ1-1; D is possibly TRBD1 (6 bases). The CDR3 has 13 residues. Per the germline V gene, CDR1 is ENHRY and CDR2 is SYGVKD. Trimming removed 10 bases at V and 1 base at J, with 13 bases between. This CDR3 reads CATTRGGNTEAFF. In DNA form, the CDR3 reads TGTGCCACAACGCGAGGGGGGAACACTGAAGCTTTCTTT.

The rearrangement links TRBV2 to TRBJ2-7; D is tentatively TRBD1 or TRBD2 (5 bases each). The CDR3 contains 15 residues. V gave up 3 bases and J gave up 2 bases, with 14 bases separating them. In germline, CDR1 is SNHLY, CDR2 FYNNEI. The CDR3: CASSEGVGEPYEQYF. The CDR3 DNA reads TGTGCCAGCAGTGAGGGTGTAGGGGAGCCCTACGAGCAGTACTTC.

This chain uses TRBV5-4 with TRBJ2-1, with 7 bases aligning to TRBD2. Germline CDR1 and CDR2: SGHNT and YYREEE (reference sequence). The V segment lost 0 bases and the J segment 7 bases; nucleotides outside the gene matches: 7. The CDR3 extends over 15 amino acids. CDR3 coding DNA: TGTGCCAGCAGCTTGGCGGCGGGAGAGGGTAATGAGCAGTTCTTC. Protein: CASSLAAGEGNEQFF.